Sequencing of this T cell receptor (beta chain) was carried out in a study of T cells in Graves' hyperthyroidism and ophthalmopathy. In the study overall: Staff took peripheral blood when the initial diagnosis was made, before any treatment began. The study's findings and limits: Ophthalmopathy could be told apart from stable hyperthyroidism with a 13 V-J model. Blood also contained most expanded thyroid clonotypes above 0.001.

PBMCs came from less than 11 ml fresh peripheral blood. The source material, RNA transcripts, was used to amplify TCR beta CDR3 regions. A first-round RT-PCR of the TCR CDR3 used the HTBI primer set. TCRdb passed the multiplex PCR reads through MiXCR, listing each CDR3 protein once. This table holds almost 500,000 distinct CDR3 sequences, roughly 22% found once. V gave up 5 bases and J gave up 3 bases; unmatched junction bases: 3. The CDR3 loop spans 14 amino acids. CDR1 is SGHTA, CDR2 FQGNSA, per germline. Worth noting for this clonotype: Its antigen remains unidentified.

The V gene is TRBV7-2, the J gene TRBJ2-1, with TRBD2 identical over 8 bases. The sequenced material came from blood. This clonotype was sampled from a woman in her 70s with Graves' ophthalmopathy. Here the CDR3 DNA reads TGTGCCAGCAGCATAACTAGCGGCTACAATGAGCAGTTCTTC. Translating gives CASSITSGYNEQFF.